The T cell receptor (beta chain) under discussion was sequenced for a study of T cell responses to AZD1222 COVID-19 vaccine. The method was immunoSEQ multiplex PCR; TCRdb's version includes in-frame clones alone and lacks a portion of them. Here the sample spans some 150,000 clones, roughly 89% being singletons. CDR3 length: 14 residues. Germline lookup yields CDR1 MGHRA and CDR2 YSYEKL. Trimming left V 4 bases short and J 3 bases short, with 13 bases between. This specimen was peripheral blood, taken 28 days after the second AZD1222 dose. The chain couples TRBV4-1 to TRBJ2-7; D might be TRBD1 (6 bases). This clonotype was sampled from an adult who received the AZD1222 COVID-19 vaccine. The CDR3 DNA is TGCGCCAGCAGCCTAAGGACAGATGGCTACGAGCAGTACTTC. Amino acid sequence: CASSLRTDGYEQYF.